The 14 T cell receptor beta chains listed next were all sequenced from one sample in a study of T-cell reconstitution after alpha-beta-depleted transplantation in children. Preparation of the TCRbeta library involved a method that used unique molecular identifiers. TCRdb called the PCR reads again in MiXCR, with one record for every CDR3 protein. Of about 58,000 distinct CDR3 sequences in the sample, 35% to 55% are singletons; the top ten hold more than 95%. The input for sequencing was PBMCs, mostly from graft donor cells, taken 360 days after TCRalphabeta/CD19-depleted stem cell transplant. The receptors come from a male patient between 10 and 17 years old who had a stem cell transplant for acute lymphoblastic leukemia, so the T cells may come from the graft donor.

The V and J genes are TRBV20-1 and TRBJ1-6, with D hard to call. The CDR3 length is 15 residues. V lost 5 bases and J 0 bases, leaving 11 bases between the germline ends. CDR1 DFQATT and CDR2 SNEGSKA come from the germline V gene (reference sequence). This CDR3 is CSAPQESSYNSPLHF. Written as DNA, the CDR3 is TGCAGTGCTCCGCAAGAGAGCTCCTATAATTCACCCCTCCACTTT.

The chain couples TRBV5-1 to TRBJ2-1, with TRBD2 matching over 10 bases. V shed 4 bases, J shed 10 bases, and the junction held 5 bases outside the gene matches. Germline V gives CDR1 SGHRS, CDR2 YFSETQ. The CDR3 consists of 13 residues. The CDR3 here is CASSILAGVEQFF. The CDR3 nucleotides are TGCGCCAGCAGCATCCTAGCGGGAGTAGAGCAGTTCTTC.

The chain is built from TRBV27 and TRBJ2-4; D is uncertain. V lost 8 bases to trimming and J lost 0 bases, with 2 bases between them. CDR3 length equals 11 residues. The V gene's germline CDR1 is MNHEY and CDR2 SMNVEV (reference sequence). The CDR3 reads CASLAKNIQYF. CDR3 in DNA: TGTGCCAGCCTAGCCAAAAACATTCAGTACTTC.

This clonotype was counted only a few times. The rearrangement uses TRBV5-1 and TRBJ2-7, with TRBD1 as a possible D gene (6 bases). Germline CDR1 is SGHRS and CDR2 is YFSETQ. The CDR3 totals 13 residues. Trimming pared 0 bases from V and 2 bases from J, leaving 6 bases between. CDR3 sequence (DNA): TGCGCCAGCAGCTTGGAGGGGGCCTACGAGCAGTACTTC. Its translation: CASSLEGAYEQYF.

This chain uses TRBV5-1 with TRBJ2-1; TRBD2 matches 7 bases. J was trimmed by 8 bases and V by 1 base; bases with no gene match: 6. CDR3 length: 14 amino acids. Germline CDR1 SGHRS, CDR2 YFSETQ. The CDR3 loop reads CASSLKPGGYEQFF. The DNA of the CDR3 is TGCGCCAGCAGCTTGAAACCGGGGGGATATGAGCAGTTCTTC.

The chain couples TRBV7-2 to TRBJ2-5; D is perhaps TRBD2 (5 bases). The V end was cut by 5 bases, the J end by 1 base, with 11 bases between. Germline CDR1 and CDR2: SGHTA and FQGNSA. The CDR3 contains 14 residues. The DNA of the CDR3 is TGTGCCAGCAGCCCTCACCGGGGCCAAGAGACCCAGTACTTC. Protein sequence: CASSPHRGQETQYF.

This clonotype was detected only a few times. The rearrangement joins TRBV7-9 to TRBJ2-7; D gene ambiguous. Trimming shortened V by 5 bases and J by 3 bases, and 17 bases separated the two germline ends. CDR3 length: 15 residues. Germline assignment: CDR1 SEHNR and CDR2 FQNEAQ (reference sequence). The CDR3 is CASSPVKTPHYEQYF. In DNA form, the CDR3 reads TGTGCCAGCAGCCCCGTGAAGACACCCCACTACGAGCAGTACTTC.

This clonotype was counted between two and nine times. The chain recombines TRBV12-3 or TRBV12-4 with TRBJ2-7; D perhaps matches TRBD1 (7 bases). The CDR3 extends over 15 amino acids. V lost 6 bases to trimming and J lost 0 bases, with 15 bases between them. The CDR3 coding sequence is TGTGCCAGCAGAATCCGCGGGACAGCCTCCTACGAGCAGTACTTC. The encoded protein is CASRIRGTASYEQYF.

This clonotype showed up many times. V gene TRBV5-1 combines with J gene TRBJ2-5; TRBD1 aligns across 8 bases. The CDR3 loop spans 14 amino acids. Per the germline V gene, CDR1 is SGHRS and CDR2 is YFSETQ. J lost 4 bases, V lost 3 bases, and 5 bases had no gene match. CDR3 nucleotide sequence: TGCGCCAGCAGCTCCAGGGGGCGAGGAGAGACCCAGTACTTC. Translating it yields CASSSRGRGETQYF.

This clonotype has more than one count but fewer than ten. The rearrangement links TRBV28 to TRBJ2-2, with 8 bases matching TRBD1. Looked up from germline, CDR1 is MDHEN and CDR2 is SYDVKM. This CDR3 contains 16 residues. The ends lost 6 bases at V and 0 bases at J; junction bases unmatched: 6. CDR3 amino acids: CASREGDRTNTGELFF. CDR3 bases: TGTGCCAGCAGGGAGGGGGACAGGACGAACACCGGGGAGCTGTTTTTT.

This clonotype has only a few counts. The rearrangement links TRBV20-1 to TRBJ2-1; 9 bases map to TRBD1. Trimming at V came to 6 bases and at J to 10 bases, leaving 10 bases not matched to a gene. The length of the CDR3 is 13 residues. Germline-derived CDR1 and CDR2 are DFQATT and SNEGSKA (reference sequence). The CDR3 DNA reads as TGCAGTGCAAATAGGGACAGGGCAAAAGAGCAGTTCTTC. Protein: CSANRDRAKEQFF.

This clonotype showed up just a few times. The chain combines TRBV28 with TRBJ1-2; 12 positions agree with TRBD1. With V trimmed by 5 bases and J by 4 bases, 5 bases remained unmatched. The germline gives CDR1 MDHEN, CDR2 SYDVKM. The CDR3 is made up of 15 amino acids. The CDR3 sequence is CASSAGQGAGYGYTF. In DNA form, the CDR3 reads TGTGCCAGCAGTGCGGGACAGGGGGCCGGCTATGGCTACACCTTC.

This chain links TRBV12-3 or TRBV12-4 with TRBJ2-1; the D is unclear. This CDR3 comprises 12 residues. V lost 0 bases and J 13 bases, leaving 10 bases between the germline ends. The CDR3 DNA is TGTGCCAGCAGTTTAGCGATCCGAGGTCAGTTCTTC. Residues: CASSLAIRGQFF.

The chain carries TRBV5-1 and TRBJ2-2; D is perhaps TRBD1 (6 bases). Trimming removed 4 bases at V and 0 bases at J, with 16 bases between. Germline loops: CDR1 SGHRS, CDR2 YFSETQ. The CDR3 spans 17 residues. The chain's CDR3 is CASSPPGHTSNTGELFF. The CDR3 coding sequence is TGCGCCAGCAGCCCTCCGGGACACACCTCGAACACCGGGGAGCTGTTTTTT.